This TCR beta chain was obtained from a study of Graves' ophthalmopathy and Graves' hyperthyroidism. The authors diagnosed from clinical symptoms, serum thyroxine, TRAb, thyroid ultrasound and orbital computed tomography. This CDR3 has 11 residues. Germline V lookup: CDR1 SGDLS, CDR2 YYNGEE. The germline V and J ends were trimmed by 6 bases and 7 bases, with 11 bases remaining between them. Researchers took RNA transcripts and amplified TCR beta CDR3 regions from them. Investigators did first-round RT-PCR with HTBI primers, then second-round multiplex PCR. TCRdb independently ran MiXCR on the multiplex PCR reads; one entry per CDR3 protein. The sample shows almost 750,000 distinct CDR3 sequences, around 40% of them seen only once.

This TCR was recovered from an adult man with Graves' ophthalmopathy. The specimen sequenced was peripheral blood. The chain combines TRBV9 with TRBJ2-7; D perhaps matches TRBD1 (6 bases). CDR3 nucleotide sequence: TGTGCCAGCACCAAGGGGGAGGAGCAGTACTTC. Amino acids: CASTKGEEQYF. Full variable domain (remainder filled in from reference TRBV9 and TRBJ2-7): DSGVTQTPKHLITATGQRVTLRCSPRSGDLSVYWYQQSLDQGLQFLIQYYNGEERAKGNILERFSAQQFPDLHSELNLSSLELGDSALYFCASTKGEEQYFGPGTRLTVT.